Presented here are 17 T cell receptor beta chains from one specimen sequenced in a study of shared clonotypes between healthy human individuals. This table comes from immunoSEQ multiplex PCR, and its TCRdb copy is limited to in-frame clones, with some not included. Here the sample spans approximately 400,000 clones, about 96% being singletons. The sample comprised memory CD8+ T cells sorted from blood. Subset defined: CD45RO+ cells pooled with CCR7-negative TemRA cells. The receptor source for this set is a man aged 25 to 40 in good health.

The CDR3: CASSEGRFRGHTGELFF. In DNA, the CDR3 is TGCGCCAGCAGCGAAGGCCGCTTCAGGGGCCACACCGGGGAGCTGTTTTTT. This rearrangement joins TRBV4-1 to TRBJ2-2; weak D call: TRBD1 (6 bases). Germline CDR1 and CDR2: MGHRA and YSYEKL. The CDR3 is 17 residues long. Trimming pared 5 bases from V and 3 bases from J, leaving 19 bases between.

Written as DNA, the CDR3 is TGTGCCAGCAGGGGACAGGGCATTCAGTACTTC. Translation: CASRGQGIQYF. This rearrangement joins TRBV28 to TRBJ2-4; 9 bases fit TRBD1. The CDR3 loop spans 11 amino acids. Germline lookup yields CDR1 MDHEN and CDR2 SYDVKM. Trimming cost V 6 bases and J 9 bases; bases outside gene matches: 0.

This chain uses TRBV7-9 with TRBJ1-1; possibly TRBD1 for D (5 bases). The CDR3 is 13 residues long. The V and J ends lost 3 bases and 1 base respectively, with 6 bases between them. Per the germline V gene, CDR1 is SEHNR and CDR2 is FQNEAQ (reference sequence). Here the CDR3 reads CASSFTGNTEAFF. Here the CDR3 DNA reads TGTGCCAGCAGCTTTACAGGGAACACTGAAGCTTTCTTT.

The V and J genes are TRBV4-1 and TRBJ2-1, with TRBD2 as a possible D gene (5 bases). The length of the CDR3 is 14 residues. Germline V lookup: CDR1 MGHRA, CDR2 YSYEKL. V lost 0 bases and J 7 bases, leaving 10 bases between the germline ends. CDR3 region: CASSQEVSGNEQFF. Written as DNA, the CDR3 is TGCGCCAGCAGCCAAGAAGTCAGCGGAAATGAGCAGTTCTTC.

This clone was counted between two and nine times. This chain uses TRBV7-8 with TRBJ2-2; TRBD2 agrees at 7 bases. The CDR3 runs 17 residues. CDR1 is SGHVS, CDR2 FQNEAQ, per germline. Trimming removed 1 base from V and 5 bases from J; junction bases left unmatched: 10. CDR3 sequence (DNA): TGTGCCAGCAGCTTAGAATGGGAGGGAGTGAATACCGGGGAGCTGTTTTTT. This gives the protein CASSLEWEGVNTGELFF.

The chain joins TRBV19 to TRBJ2-7; D may match TRBD1 or TRBD2 (5 bases each). The ends were cut back, 4 bases at V and 6 bases at J, with 16 bases in the middle. The CDR3 is 14 residues long. Germline CDR1 reads LNHDA; CDR2 reads SQIVND (reference sequence). In nucleotides, the CDR3 is TGTGCCAGTAGTACTCAACCGGCGAGGGGCGAGCAGTACTTC. It codes for CASSTQPARGEQYF.

This clone was recorded once. This chain joins TRBV7-2 and TRBJ1-3; no clear D gene. CDR1 SGHTA and CDR2 FQGNSA come from the germline V gene. Trimming took 9 bases from V and 4 from J, leaving 13 bases between them. This CDR3 has 13 amino acids. The DNA for the CDR3 is TGTGCCAGTAGAAAGGGTGCAGGAAACACCATATATTTT. The encoded protein is CASRKGAGNTIYF.

This chain joins TRBV5-1 and TRBJ1-2; D possibly corresponds to TRBD1 (5 bases). The V and J ends lost 0 bases and 5 bases respectively, with 20 bases between them. Germline lookup yields CDR1 SGHRS and CDR2 YFSETQ. This CDR3 spans 17 amino acids. CDR3 amino acids: CASSLEGRVSPAYGYTF. The CDR3, as DNA: TGCGCCAGCAGCTTGGAAGGCAGGGTAAGCCCGGCTTATGGCTACACCTTC.

V is TRBV7-9 and J is TRBJ1-1; D possibly corresponds to TRBD1 (5 bases). Germline loops: CDR1 SEHNR, CDR2 FQNEAQ (reference sequence). This CDR3 has 16 amino acids. The V gene lost 2 bases and the J gene lost 1 base, with 14 bases spanning the gap. Here the CDR3 reads CASSLMGVRANTEAFF. In nucleotides, the CDR3 is TGTGCCAGCAGCTTAATGGGGGTCAGGGCGAACACTGAAGCTTTCTTT.

The rearrangement joins TRBV19 to TRBJ1-3; D gene ambiguous. The germline CDR1 and CDR2 sequences are LNHDA and SQIVND (reference sequence). The CDR3 sequence is 15 residues long. V dropped 7 bases and J dropped 0 bases, with 13 bases sitting between them. The DNA of the CDR3 is TGTGCCAGTACCCACCTCGGTAGCTCTGGAAACACCATATATTTT. Encoded protein: CASTHLGSSGNTIYF.

The chain combines TRBV7-9 with TRBJ2-5, with a weak D call TRBD1 (6 bases). Trimming took 3 bases from V and 7 from J, leaving 12 bases between them. The CDR3 has 13 amino acids. The germline V gene has CDR1 SEHNR and CDR2 FQNEAQ (reference sequence). The CDR3 here is CASSFQGSGTQYF. DNA of the CDR3: TGTGCCAGCAGCTTTCAGGGGTCGGGGACCCAGTACTTC.

This chain's CDR3 is CASRIAGAGDTQYF. The CDR3 DNA reads as TGCGCCAGCAGGATAGCGGGAGCGGGAGATACGCAGTATTTT. The chain has TRBV5-1 and TRBJ2-3, with 9 bases fitting TRBD2. V lost 5 bases, J lost 5 bases, and 6 bases stayed unmatched. The CDR3 consists of 14 residues. In germline, CDR1 is SGHRS, CDR2 YFSETQ.

V gene TRBV6-5 combines with J gene TRBJ2-1, with D possibly being TRBD2 (5 bases). The V and J ends lost 7 bases and 4 bases respectively, with 14 bases between them. The CDR3 is made up of 14 amino acids. Looked up from germline, CDR1 is MNHEY and CDR2 is SVGAGI. The CDR3 bases are TGTGCCAGCACCCGAGGGCCCTCATACAATGAGCAGTTCTTC. It codes for CASTRGPSYNEQFF.

The chain has TRBV6-1 and TRBJ1-2; D remains ambiguous. Germline-derived CDR1 and CDR2 are MNHNS and SASEGT. V shed 0 bases and J shed 5 bases, with 7 bases lying between them. The CDR3 runs 13 residues. CDR3 region: CASSEALPYGYTF. The CDR3 region has the DNA TGTGCCAGCAGTGAAGCCCTCCCTTATGGCTACACCTTC.

This chain connects TRBV27 to TRBJ2-4; tentative D call: TRBD2 (6 bases). V lost 5 bases, J lost 0 bases, and 14 bases lay in between. This CDR3 comprises 16 residues. Germline V lookup: CDR1 MNHEY, CDR2 SMNVEV (reference sequence). CDR3 region: CASSARDLLAKNIQYF. DNA of the CDR3: TGTGCCAGCAGTGCCCGGGACTTACTAGCCAAAAACATTCAGTACTTC.

The chain combines TRBV5-5 with TRBJ1-5; 7 positions match TRBD1. Germline CDR1 and CDR2: SGHKS and YYEKEE (reference sequence). With V trimmed by 3 bases and J by 7 bases, 4 bases remained unmatched. The CDR3 has 13 amino acids. DNA for the CDR3: TGTGCCAGCAGCTCCACAGGGGTCCAGCCCCAGCATTTT. Encoded protein: CASSSTGVQPQHF.

V is TRBV6-5 and J is TRBJ1-6, with unresolved D. V was clipped by 1 base and J by 5 bases, with 9 bases between them. Germline V gene data show CDR1 as MNHEY and CDR2 as SVGAGI. The CDR3 extends over 15 amino acids. CDR3 sequence: CASSYYIRNNSPLHF. In DNA, the CDR3 is TGTGCCAGCAGTTACTACATCAGGAATAATTCACCCCTCCACTTT.